Detailed here is one T cell receptor beta chain. Its antigen is currently unknown. This CDR3 spans 16 amino acids. With 8 bases clipped from V and 2 bases from J, the junction kept 7 bases outside the gene matches. The germline gives CDR1 MNHEY, CDR2 SMNVEV (reference sequence). These data come from a study of T cell responses to AZD1222 COVID-19 vaccine. Study observations and caveats: Variant regions that are unmutated are reportedly the target of nearly half of spike-specific TCRs. With two AZD1222 doses given, Spike-specific TCR breadth and depth both rose. It should be noted that donors were predominantly white British and more often female, and clonal diversity was possibly underestimated.

The assay was immunoSEQ multiplex PCR, and TCRdb's table has in-frame clones only and misses some. The data contain 150,000 to 200,000 clones, 85% to 90% of them seen just once; the ten biggest clones take up about 6.1%. Sequenced material: peripheral blood, taken on day 0 of AZD1222 vaccination. This receptor was obtained from an adult in good health. This sequence joins TRBV27 and TRBJ2-7; 15 nucleotides line up with TRBD2. The CDR3 is CASSRTSGGGAYEQYF. In nucleotides, the CDR3 is TGTGCCAGCTCTCGGACTAGCGGGGGGGGTGCCTACGAGCAGTACTTC.